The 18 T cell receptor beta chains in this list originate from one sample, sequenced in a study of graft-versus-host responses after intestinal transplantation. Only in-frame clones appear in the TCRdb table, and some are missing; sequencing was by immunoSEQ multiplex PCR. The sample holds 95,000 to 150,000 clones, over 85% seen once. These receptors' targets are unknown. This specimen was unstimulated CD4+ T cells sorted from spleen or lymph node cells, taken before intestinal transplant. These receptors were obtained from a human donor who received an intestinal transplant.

CDR3 in DNA: TGCGCCAGCAGCCGGGACAGGCCAACTAATGAAAAACTGTTTTTT. Protein product: CASSRDRPTNEKLFF. The V call is TRBV5-1, the J call TRBJ1-4; TRBD1 aligns across 8 bases. Germline V lookup: CDR1 SGHRS, CDR2 YFSETQ. Losses at the gene ends were 4 bases for V and 0 bases for J; bases not matched to a gene: 2. This CDR3 has 15 residues.

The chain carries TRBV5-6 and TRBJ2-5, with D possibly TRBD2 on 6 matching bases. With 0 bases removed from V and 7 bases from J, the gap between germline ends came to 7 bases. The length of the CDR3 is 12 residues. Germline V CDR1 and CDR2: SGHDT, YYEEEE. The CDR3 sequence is CASSLAGGTQYF. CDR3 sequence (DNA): TGTGCCAGCAGCTTGGCCGGGGGGACCCAGTACTTC.

In nucleotides, the CDR3 is TGCAGCGTTGAGGGACTAGCGGTCATAGGCCCCCAGTTCTTC. As protein: CSVEGLAVIGPQFF. This chain connects TRBV29-1 to TRBJ2-1, with TRBD2 identical over 11 bases. With 3 bases clipped from V and 13 bases from J, the junction kept 11 bases outside the gene matches. From germline, CDR1 is SQVTM and CDR2 ANQGSEA. CDR3 length: 14 amino acids.

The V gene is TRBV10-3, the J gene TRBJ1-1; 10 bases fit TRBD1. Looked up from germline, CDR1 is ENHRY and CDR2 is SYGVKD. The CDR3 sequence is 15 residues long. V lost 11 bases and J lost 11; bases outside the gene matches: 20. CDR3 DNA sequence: TGTGCCGCCAAGAAGGATCCGGGACAGGGGATAGGCGCTTTCTTT. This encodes CAAKKDPGQGIGAFF.

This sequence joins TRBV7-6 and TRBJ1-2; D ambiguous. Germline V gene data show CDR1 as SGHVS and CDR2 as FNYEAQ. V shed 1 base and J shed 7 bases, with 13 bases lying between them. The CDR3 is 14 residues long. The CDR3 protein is CASSLGTGLGGYTF. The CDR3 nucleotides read TGTGCCAGCAGCTTAGGCACGGGCCTTGGTGGCTACACCTTC.

CDR3 region: CASSFSGRATYEQYF. The CDR3, as DNA: TGTGCCAGCAGCTTTAGCGGGAGAGCTACCTACGAGCAGTACTTC. The chain employs TRBV5-6 and TRBJ2-7, with 9 nucleotides matching TRBD2. The CDR3 loop spans 15 amino acids. In germline, CDR1 is SGHDT, CDR2 YYEEEE. After removal of 2 bases from V and 2 bases from J, the junction contained 5 bases not matched to a gene. Full variable domain (missing parts from reference TRBV5-6 and TRBJ2-7): DAGVTQSPTHLIKTRGQQVTLRCSPKSGHDTVSWYQQALGQGPQFIFQYYEEEERQRGNFPDRFSGHQFPNYSSELNVNALLLGDSALYLCASSFSGRATYEQYFGPGTRLTVT.

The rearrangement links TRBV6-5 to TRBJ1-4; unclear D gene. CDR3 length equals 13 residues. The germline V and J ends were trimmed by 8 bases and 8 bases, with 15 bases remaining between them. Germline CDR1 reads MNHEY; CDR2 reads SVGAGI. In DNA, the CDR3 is TGTGCCAGCGGGTACGTGGCGGGAGAAAAACTGTTTTTT. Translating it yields CASGYVAGEKLFF.

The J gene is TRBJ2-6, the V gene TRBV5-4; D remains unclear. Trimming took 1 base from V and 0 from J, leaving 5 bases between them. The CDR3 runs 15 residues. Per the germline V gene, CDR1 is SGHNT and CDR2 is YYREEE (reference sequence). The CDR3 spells CASSLKFSGANVLTF. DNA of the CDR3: TGTGCCAGCAGCTTGAAGTTCTCTGGGGCCAACGTCCTGACTTTC.

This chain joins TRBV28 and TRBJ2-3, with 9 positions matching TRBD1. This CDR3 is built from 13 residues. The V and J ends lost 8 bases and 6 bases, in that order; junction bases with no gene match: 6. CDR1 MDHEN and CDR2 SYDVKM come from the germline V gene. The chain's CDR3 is CASGDRVRDTQYF. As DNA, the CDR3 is TGTGCCAGCGGGGACAGGGTTCGGGATACGCAGTATTTT.

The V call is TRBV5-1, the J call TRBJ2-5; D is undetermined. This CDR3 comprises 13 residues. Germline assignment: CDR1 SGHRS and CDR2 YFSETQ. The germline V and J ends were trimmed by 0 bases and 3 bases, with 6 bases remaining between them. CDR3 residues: CASSLEGKETQYF. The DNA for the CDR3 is TGCGCCAGCAGCTTGGAGGGCAAAGAGACCCAGTACTTC. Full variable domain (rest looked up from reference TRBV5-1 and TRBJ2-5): KAGVTQTPRYLIKTRGQQVTLSCSPISGHRSVSWYQQTPGQGLQFLFEYFSETQRNKGNFPGRFSGRQFSNSRSEMNVSTLELGDSALYLCASSLEGKETQYFGPGTRLLVL.

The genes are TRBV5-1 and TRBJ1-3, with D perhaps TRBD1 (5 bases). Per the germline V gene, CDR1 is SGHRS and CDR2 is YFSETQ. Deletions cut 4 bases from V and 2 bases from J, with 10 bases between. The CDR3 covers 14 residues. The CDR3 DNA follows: TGCGCCAGCAGCAAAACAGGTGCTGGAAACACCATATATTTT. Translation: CASSKTGAGNTIYF.

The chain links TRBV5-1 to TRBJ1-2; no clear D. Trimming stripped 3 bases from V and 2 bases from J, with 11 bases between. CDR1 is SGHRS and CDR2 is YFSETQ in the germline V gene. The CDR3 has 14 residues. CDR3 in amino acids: CASSSEAGNYGYTF. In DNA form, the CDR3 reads TGCGCCAGCAGCTCCGAGGCCGGCAACTATGGCTACACCTTC.

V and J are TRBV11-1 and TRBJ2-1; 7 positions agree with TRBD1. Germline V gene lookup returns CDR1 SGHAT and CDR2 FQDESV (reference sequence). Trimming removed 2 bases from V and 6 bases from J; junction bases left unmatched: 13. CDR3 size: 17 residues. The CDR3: CASSLKTGMLRGNEQFF. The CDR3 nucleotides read TGTGCCAGCAGCTTAAAGACAGGGATGCTCAGGGGCAATGAGCAGTTCTTC.

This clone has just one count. The CDR3 is CASSLRGRAKNIQYF. CDR3 in DNA: TGTGCCAGCAGCTTGCGCGGGCGGGCTAAAAACATTCAGTACTTC. The chain uses TRBV5-6 and TRBJ2-4; D possibly corresponds to TRBD2 (5 bases). The V end was cut by 1 base, the J end by 4 bases, with 12 bases between. This CDR3 has 15 amino acids. Germline V gene sequence: CDR1 SGHDT, CDR2 YYEEEE.

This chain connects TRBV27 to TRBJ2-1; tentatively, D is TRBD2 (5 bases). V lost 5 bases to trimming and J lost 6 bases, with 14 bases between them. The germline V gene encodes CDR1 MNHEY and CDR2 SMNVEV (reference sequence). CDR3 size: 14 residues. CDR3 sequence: CASSPSERVNEQFF. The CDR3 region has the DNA TGTGCCAGCAGTCCCTCAGAGAGGGTCAATGAGCAGTTCTTC.

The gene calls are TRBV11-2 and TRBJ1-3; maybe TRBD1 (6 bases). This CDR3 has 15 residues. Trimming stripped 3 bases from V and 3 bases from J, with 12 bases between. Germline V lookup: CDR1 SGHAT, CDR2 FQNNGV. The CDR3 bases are TGTGCCAGCAGCTTGCGGGGGCTCGGTGGAAACACCATATATTTT. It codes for CASSLRGLGGNTIYF.

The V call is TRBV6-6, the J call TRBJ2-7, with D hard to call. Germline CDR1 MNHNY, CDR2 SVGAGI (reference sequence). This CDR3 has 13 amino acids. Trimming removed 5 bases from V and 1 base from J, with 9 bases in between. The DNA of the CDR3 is TGTGCCAGCAGTCCGAACTTTTCCTACGAGCAGTACTTC. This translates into CASSPNFSYEQYF.

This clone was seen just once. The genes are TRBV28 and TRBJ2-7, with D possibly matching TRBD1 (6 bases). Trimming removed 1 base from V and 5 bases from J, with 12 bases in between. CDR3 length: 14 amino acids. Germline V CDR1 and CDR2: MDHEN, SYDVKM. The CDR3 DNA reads TGTGCCAGCAGTTTATCAGGGGCCCGCCACGAGCAGTACTTC. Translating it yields CASSLSGARHEQYF.